Each of the 18 T cell receptor beta chains below was sequenced from the same sample in a study of T cells expressing NK-cell markers. TCRdb re-called the 5' RACE reads; one entry per CDR3 protein, DNA not given. The sample holds a few hundred thousand distinct CDR3 sequences. The sequencing sample was made of blood T cells: a sorted CD56 or NKG2C T cell subset, CD4+ or CD8+ T cells, or bulk PBMC T cells (not recorded which). The receptors derive from a man aged 18-70 years in good health.

The V and J genes are TRBV7-8 and TRBJ2-5; no DNA is available, so the TRBD2 call from TCRdb remains unchecked. Looked up from germline, CDR1 is SGHVS and CDR2 is FQNEAQ. The CDR3 spans 16 residues. This CDR3 is CASRPSGGINQETQYF.

The chain employs TRBV6-5 and TRBJ2-5. The CDR3 length is 16 residues. Germline V gives CDR1 MNHEY, CDR2 SVGAGI. CDR3: CASSYSSGGFQETQYF.

The chain carries TRBV2 and TRBJ1-2; TCRdb calls TRBD1, which cannot be checked without DNA. Germline assignment: CDR1 SNHLY and CDR2 FYNNEI. CDR3 length equals 14 residues. The CDR3 spells CASRAPGANYGYTF.

V usage is TRBV7-3 and J usage is TRBJ2-6; TCRdb names TRBD1, which stays unverified in the absence of DNA. Germline-derived CDR1 and CDR2 are SGHTA and FQGTGA. The CDR3 is made up of 17 amino acids. This chain's CDR3 is CASSSGQGASGANVLTF.

This CDR3 reads CASSQRRLAGSYNEQFF. The rearrangement links TRBV14 to TRBJ2-1; TCRdb designates TRBD2, a call that cannot be tested without DNA. This CDR3 spans 17 amino acids. Per the germline V gene, CDR1 is SGHDN and CDR2 is FVKESK.

This chain joins TRBV5-6 and TRBJ1-6. Germline V lookup: CDR1 SGHDT, CDR2 YYEEEE. This CDR3 comprises 16 residues. The CDR3 loop is CASSLGPTLYNSPLHF.

V gene TRBV7-9 combines with J gene TRBJ2-5; TCRdb designates TRBD2, a call that cannot be tested without DNA. The CDR3 consists of 15 residues. From germline, CDR1 is SEHNR and CDR2 FQNEAQ (reference sequence). CDR3 sequence reads: CASRTGTTGGETQYF. The full variable domain, its missing parts supplied by reference TRBV7-9 and TRBJ2-5, is DTGVSQNPRHKITKRGQNVTFRCDPISEHNRLYWYRQTLGQGPEFLTYFQNEAQLEKSRLLSDRFSAERPKGSFSTLEIQRTEQGDSAMYLCASRTGTTGGETQYFGPGTRLLVL.

The chain couples TRBV6-5 to TRBJ2-3; the D call from TCRdb, TRBD2, cannot be confirmed without DNA. This CDR3 has 19 amino acids. The germline gives CDR1 MNHEY, CDR2 SVGAGI. The CDR3 is CASSYSIVVTSGGTDTQYF.

The V and J genes are TRBV5-1 and TRBJ2-3; TCRdb designates TRBD2, a call that cannot be tested without DNA. The V gene's germline CDR1 is SGHRS and CDR2 YFSETQ. The CDR3 totals 16 residues. This CDR3 is CASSLTSGGLFSTQYF. Variable domain in full (rest from reference TRBV5-1 and TRBJ2-3): KAGVTQTPRYLIKTRGQQVTLSCSPISGHRSVSWYQQTPGQGLQFLFEYFSETQRNKGNFPGRFSGRQFSNSRSEMNVSTLELGDSALYLCASSLTSGGLFSTQYFGPGTRLTVL.

The J gene is TRBJ2-5, the V gene TRBV3-1; no DNA is available, so the TRBD1 call from TCRdb remains unchecked. CDR3 length: 15 residues. CDR1 and CDR2 (germline): LGHDT, YNNKEL (reference sequence). The CDR3 protein is CASSQPDRAGETQYF.

V and J are TRBV5-1 and TRBJ2-7. This CDR3 has 15 residues. CDR1 is SGHRS, CDR2 YFSETQ, per germline. The CDR3 loop reads CASSISSESRHEQYF.

The chain uses TRBV2 and TRBJ2-4; TCRdb names TRBD2, which stays unverified in the absence of DNA. Germline CDR1 is SNHLY and CDR2 is FYNNEI. The CDR3 sequence is 16 residues long. This CDR3 is CASSRLAGTAKNIQYF.

This chain links TRBV5-6 with TRBJ2-1. Per germline, CDR1 SGHDT and CDR2 YYEEEE. This CDR3 has 17 amino acids. CDR3 sequence reads: CASSLVGVVRSYNEQFF.

The chain combines TRBV6-5 with TRBJ2-2; TCRdb designates TRBD1, a call that cannot be tested without DNA. Germline lookup yields CDR1 MNHEY and CDR2 SVGAGI. This CDR3 comprises 15 residues. The CDR3 here is CASSSDRENTGELFF.

This sequence joins TRBV5-1 and TRBJ2-5; the TRBD1 assignment by TCRdb is unverifiable without DNA. Germline loops: CDR1 SGHRS, CDR2 YFSETQ. The CDR3 spans 14 residues. CDR3 residues: CASSRGGSGETQYF.

This chain joins TRBV14 and TRBJ2-7; absent DNA, TCRdb's TRBD2 call cannot be checked. The CDR3 is 15 residues long. Germline V gene lookup returns CDR1 SGHDN and CDR2 FVKESK. CDR3: CASSQDYSPTYEQYF.

This chain joins TRBV11-1 and TRBJ2-2; TCRdb names TRBD1, which stays unverified in the absence of DNA. There are 17 residues in the CDR3. Germline CDR1 SGHAT, CDR2 FQDESV (reference sequence). CDR3 sequence reads: CASSPKTGWGNTGELFF.

The rearrangement joins TRBV7-2 to TRBJ2-3; there is no DNA to check the TCRdb D call of TRBD2. This CDR3 is built from 13 residues. The germline gives CDR1 SGHTA, CDR2 FQGNSA. CDR3 sequence reads: CASRGLAIDTQYF.